The subject of this entry is one T cell receptor (beta chain). The antigen it binds to is not known. No much larger clone exists at a distance of one base, and base qualities are not known. The immunoSEQ Assay was the method used to sequence TCRbeta CDR3 regions. After extraction, genomic DNA underwent amplification by bias-controlled multiplex PCR, followed by high-throughput sequencing. As for how the authors treated the data: To quantify the absolute abundance of every unique TCRbeta CDR3 region, sequences were collapsed and filtered. T cell fraction was estimated by normalization of TCRbeta template counts to usable DNA, with usable DNA being measured through amplification of reference genes present in all nucleated cells. Repertoire TCRs were annotated as SARS-CoV-2-specific when V gene, CDR3 amino acid sequence and J gene were exactly matched to a known reactive TCR set. The reference SARS-CoV-2 TCR set was derived from MIRA and filtered for enrichment in COVID-19-positive ImmuneCODE repertoires, a step that removed public or cross-reactive TCRs. Based on the MIRA antigens, annotated TCRs were further analysed at the level of specific ORF or position within ORF. Breadth was defined as the number of annotated unique rearrangements divided by the total number of unique productive rearrangements, and depth was defined as the summed frequency of the annotated unique rearrangements. Two-sided Wilcoxon rank-sum tests were used to compare TCR breadth between groups. TCRdb limited this immuneACCESS table to in-frame rearrangements with V and J called. A share of clones is missing; checked studies link under half to unresolved V genes, and the rest is unexplained. That table gives V, J and clone size, and the DNA gave D and trimming. The sample has about 460,000 clones on record, 89% of them singletons. The top ten constitute over 1.5% of the sample.

The sample originates from a study of Ad26.COV2.S vaccination and SARS-CoV-2 variants (dated by TCRdb to about 2021). Turning to the overall study: Vaccine-arm donors came from COV1001, a multicentre, randomized, double-blind, placebo-controlled phase I-IIa trial of Ad26.COV2.S in healthy adults. Ad26.COV2.S was administered intramuscularly at 5 x 10^10 or 1 x 10^11 viral particles, either as a single shot or as two shots given 56 days apart. Sequencing of the TCRbeta repertoire served to evaluate the specificity and breadth of SARS-CoV-2-reactive T cell receptors following Ad26.COV2.S vaccination. The TCR-sequenced set comprised around 30 samples: approximately 20 Ad26.COV2.S vaccine recipients, 5 placebo recipients and 8 SARS-CoV-2 convalescent individuals. Trial participants were randomized into five groups of five, in which low-dose or high-dose Ad26.COV2.S was given once or twice, or placebo was given on both occasions. Investigators remained blinded to trial group allocation during experiments and outcome assessment. The research as a whole found: The study was not powered for comparison of responses between vaccine doses or regimens. After vaccination, substantial breadth of spike-specific CD8+ and CD4+ T cell responses was reported. The authors noted that the TCR breadth and depth analyses may have underestimated total T cell responses. Non-spike TCR breadth was comparable between vaccine and placebo recipients, consistent with the vaccine containing only spike. Compared with placebo recipients, Ad26.COV2.S recipients showed higher spike-specific TCR breadth (P = 0.0014).

The germline V gene (reference sequence) yields SEHNR for CDR1 and FQNEAQ for CDR2. V is clipped by 5 bases and J by 5 bases, and the sequence between their germline boundaries is 16 bases long. From the cysteine up to the phenylalanine, the CDR3 has a length of 15 residues. Only the CDR3 region is kept as DNA, spanning 45 bases read in frame from base 1. Interpreted using the paper, the treatment or condition label stands for: about 20 received Ad26.COV2.S at low or high dose, single or two shots; about 5 received placebo; per-sample allocation not given. For vaccine and placebo recipients, repertoires were sequenced using samples collected on day 63 after the first injection. Between 29 July and 7 August 2020, Cohort 1b enrolled around 25 adults aged 18-55 years at one site in Boston, USA. Ad26.COV2.S consisted of a replication-incompetent adenovirus type 26 vector by which a prefusion-stabilized SARS-CoV-2 spike protein from the original Wuhan strain was expressed.

The chain is assembled from TRBV7-9 and TRBJ1-5; D gene: possibly TRBD1, on 5 matching bases. The sequenced sample was peripheral blood, obtained in a trial of Ad26.COV2.S vaccine versus placebo. This TCR came from a person between 18 and 60 years old who received the Ad26.COV2.S COVID-19 vaccine or a placebo. The CDR3: CASSPGTGDYQPQHF. The DNA sequence is TGTGCCAGCAGCCCCGGGACGGGGGATTATCAGCCCCAGCATTTT.